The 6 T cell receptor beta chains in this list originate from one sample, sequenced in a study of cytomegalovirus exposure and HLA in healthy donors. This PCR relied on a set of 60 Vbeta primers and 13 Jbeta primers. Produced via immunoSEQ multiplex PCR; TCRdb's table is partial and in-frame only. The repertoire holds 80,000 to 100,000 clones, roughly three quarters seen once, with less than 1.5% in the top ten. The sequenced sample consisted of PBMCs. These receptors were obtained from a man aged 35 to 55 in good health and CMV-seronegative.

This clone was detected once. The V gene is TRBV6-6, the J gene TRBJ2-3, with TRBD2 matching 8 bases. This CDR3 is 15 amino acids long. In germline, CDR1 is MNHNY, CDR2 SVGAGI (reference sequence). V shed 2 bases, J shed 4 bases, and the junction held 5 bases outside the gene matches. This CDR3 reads CASSYGTSNSDTQYF. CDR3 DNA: TGTGCCAGCAGTTACGGGACTAGTAACTCAGATACGCAGTATTTT.

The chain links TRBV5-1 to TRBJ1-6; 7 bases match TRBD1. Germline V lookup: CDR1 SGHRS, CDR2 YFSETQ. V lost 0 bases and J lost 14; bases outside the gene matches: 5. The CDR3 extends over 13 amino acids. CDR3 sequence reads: CASSLGQGEALHF. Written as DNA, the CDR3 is TGCGCCAGCAGCTTGGGACAGGGAGAGGCCCTCCACTTT.

CDR3 loop: CASSSRRGAAYEQYF. The CDR3 DNA is TGTGCCAGCAGTAGCCGGAGGGGCGCCGCTTACGAGCAGTACTTC. The rearrangement joins TRBV27 to TRBJ2-5, with D possibly TRBD2 on 6 matching bases. The DNA end is more similar to TRBJ2-7, so the J call may be wrong. The CDR3 covers 15 residues. Germline CDR1 is MNHEY and CDR2 is SMNVEV (reference sequence).

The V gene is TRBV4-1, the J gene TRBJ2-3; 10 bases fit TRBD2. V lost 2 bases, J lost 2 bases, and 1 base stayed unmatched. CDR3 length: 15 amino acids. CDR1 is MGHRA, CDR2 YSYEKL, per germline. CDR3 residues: CASSQTSGATDTQYF. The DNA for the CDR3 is TGCGCCAGCAGCCAAACTAGCGGGGCCACAGATACGCAGTATTTT.

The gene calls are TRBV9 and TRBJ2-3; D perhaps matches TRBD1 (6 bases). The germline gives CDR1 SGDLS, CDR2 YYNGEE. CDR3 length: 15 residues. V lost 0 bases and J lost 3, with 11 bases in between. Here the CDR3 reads CASSVVGQGTDTQYF. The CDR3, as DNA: TGTGCCAGCAGCGTAGTGGGCCAGGGGACAGATACGCAGTATTTT. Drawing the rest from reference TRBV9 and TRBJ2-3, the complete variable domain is DSGVTQTPKHLITATGQRVTLRCSPRSGDLSVYWYQQSLDQGLQFLIQYYNGEERAKGNILERFSAQQFPDLHSELNLSSLELGDSALYFCASSVVGQGTDTQYFGPGTRLTVL.

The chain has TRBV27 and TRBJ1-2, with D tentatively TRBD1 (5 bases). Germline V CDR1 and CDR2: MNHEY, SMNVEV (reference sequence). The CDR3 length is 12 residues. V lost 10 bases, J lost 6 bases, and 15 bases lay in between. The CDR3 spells CATRGTSHGYTF. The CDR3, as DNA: TGTGCCACGCGCGGGACCTCTCATGGCTACACCTTC.